This T cell receptor (beta chain) was observed in a study of blood T cell repertoires in COVID-19. TCRdb keeps only in-frame clones here, not all; method: immunoSEQ multiplex PCR. Among some 100,000 clones listed, roughly four fifths were seen once. Looked up from germline, CDR1 is KGHDR and CDR2 is SFDVKD. V was clipped by 2 bases and J by 7 bases; unmatched bases: 5. The CDR3 runs 17 residues. V gene TRBV24-1 combines with J gene TRBJ2-1, with 15 bases that match TRBD2. The TCR sequence derives from a man aged 50 or older with active or convalescent COVID-19. The sequenced sample was peripheral blood. CDR3 loop: CATSDWTSGGAPNEQFF. As DNA, the CDR3 is TGTGCCACCAGTGATTGGACTAGCGGGGGGGCCCCTAATGAGCAGTTCTTC.